A single sample gave rise to the 9 T cell receptor beta chains below, sequenced in a study of T cells in Graves' hyperthyroidism and ophthalmopathy. Amplification of TCR beta CDR3 regions was performed using RNA transcripts as template. First-round RT-PCR of the TCR CDR3 relied on the HTBI primer set. TCRdb independently ran MiXCR on the multiplex PCR reads; one entry per CDR3 protein. The sample lists 600,000 to 750,000 distinct CDR3 sequences, approximately 15% seen once, with around 16% in the top ten. Material for sequencing was blood. The receptors shown here come from a man aged 50-60 years with Graves' hyperthyroidism.

J is TRBJ1-1 and V is TRBV30; D uncertain. V was trimmed by 0 bases and J by 1 base, leaving 6 bases between them. CDR3 size: 13 residues. The germline CDR1 and CDR2 sequences are GTSNPN and SVGIG (reference sequence). Here the CDR3 DNA reads TGTGCCTGGAGTGTAGATAGGAACACTGAAGCTTTCTTT. This sequence encodes CAWSVDRNTEAFF.

This clonotype was detected only a few times. The rearrangement uses TRBV5-8 and TRBJ1-1; TRBD1 agrees at 9 bases. V dropped 4 bases and J dropped 1; count of bases not matched to a gene: 5. The CDR3 is 15 amino acids. Germline V gene sequence: CDR1 SGHTS, CDR2 YDEGEE. As DNA, the CDR3 is TGTGCCAGCAGCCTACAGGGGGCGGGGAACACTGAAGCTTTCTTT. As protein: CASSLQGAGNTEAFF.

The chain carries TRBV4-1 and TRBJ2-1, with D possibly matching TRBD1 (5 bases). CDR3 size: 13 residues. Trimming left V 4 bases short and J 5 bases short, with 9 bases between. The germline CDR1 and CDR2 sequences are MGHRA and YSYEKL. The CDR3 region has the DNA TGCGCCAGCAGCCTCCGGACAAACAATGAGCAGTTCTTC. Its protein is CASSLRTNNEQFF.

This clonotype occurred many times. V usage is TRBV12-3 or TRBV12-4 and J usage is TRBJ1-5; a weak D match, TRBD1 (6 bases). CDR3 size: 13 residues. V was pared by 9 bases and J by 0 bases, with 9 bases between. The CDR3 region has the DNA TGTGCCAGTCGGGACACTAGCAATCAGCCCCAGCATTTT. It is translated as CASRDTSNQPQHF.

This clonotype has a count of ten or more. The chain employs TRBV27 and TRBJ2-7, with D perhaps TRBD1 or TRBD2 (5 bases each). Trimming removed 6 bases from V and 12 bases from J, with 18 bases in between. The germline V gene encodes CDR1 MNHEY and CDR2 SMNVEV (reference sequence). This CDR3 is built from 12 residues. In nucleotides, the CDR3 is TGTGCCAGCAGACAAATCCGGGACGGATGGTACTTC. It encodes CASRQIRDGWYF.

This clonotype was counted ten times or more. The chain carries TRBV7-3 and TRBJ2-3; 8 nucleotides match TRBD1. This CDR3 comprises 14 residues. Germline V lookup: CDR1 SGHTA, CDR2 FQGTGA. The trim removed 5 bases at V and 3 bases at J, leaving 4 bases unmatched. The CDR3 region is CASSPDRETDTQYF. In DNA, the CDR3 is TGTGCCAGCAGCCCGGACAGGGAAACAGATACGCAGTATTTT.

This clonotype was counted ten times or more. The gene calls are TRBV29-1 and TRBJ1-2; D is ambiguous. The germline V and J ends were trimmed by 0 bases and 8 bases, with 16 bases remaining between them. The CDR3 has 14 residues. Germline V CDR1 and CDR2: SQVTM, ANQGSEA. The chain's CDR3 is CSVEDRRQLGGYTF. CDR3 sequence (DNA): TGCAGCGTTGAAGATCGACGACAACTAGGAGGCTACACCTTC.

This clonotype has at least ten counts. The chain is built from TRBV15 and TRBJ2-1; D is undetermined. The germline CDR1 and CDR2 sequences are LNHNV and YYDKDF (reference sequence). This CDR3 is built from 16 residues. Trimming pared 0 bases from V and 5 bases from J, leaving 14 bases between. The CDR3 DNA is TGTGCCACCAGCAGAGAGGGTAGATTTCCAGACAATGAGCAGTTCTTC. Its translation is CATSREGRFPDNEQFF.

Of note for this clonotype: One end of the junction varies from germline; a read error may be responsible. The J gene is TRBJ2-1, the V gene TRBV28; 10 bases are shared with TRBD2. This CDR3 has 15 amino acids. Germline CDR1 and CDR2: MDHEN and SYDVKM. This chain's CDR3 is CVSSHGSGGYNEQFF. CDR3 DNA: TGTGTCAGCAGCCATGGTAGCGGGGGGTACAATGAGCAGTTCTTC. Looking up the rest from reference TRBV28 and TRBJ2-1 gives the full variable domain: DVKVTQSSRYLVKRTGEKVFLECVQDMDHENMFWYRQDPGLGLRLIYFSYDVKMKEKGDIPEGYSVSREKKERFSLILESASTNQTSMYLCVSSHGSGGYNEQFFGPGTRLTVL.